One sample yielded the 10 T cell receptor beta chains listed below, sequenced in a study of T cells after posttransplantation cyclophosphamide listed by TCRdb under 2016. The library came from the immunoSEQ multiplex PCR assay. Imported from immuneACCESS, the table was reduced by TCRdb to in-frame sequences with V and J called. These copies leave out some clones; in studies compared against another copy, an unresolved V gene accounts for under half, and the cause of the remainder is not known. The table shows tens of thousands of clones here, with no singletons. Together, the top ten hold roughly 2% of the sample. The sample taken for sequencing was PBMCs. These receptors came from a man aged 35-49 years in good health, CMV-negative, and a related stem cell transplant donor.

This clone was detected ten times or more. CDR3 residues: CASSLTYSYEQYF. Written as DNA, the CDR3 is TGTGCCAGCAGCTTGACATACTCCTACGAGCAGTACTTC. The chain employs TRBV7-9 and TRBJ2-7; no firm D call. The germline V and J ends were trimmed by 3 bases and 0 bases, with 6 bases remaining between them. Germline V gives CDR1 SEHNR, CDR2 FQNEAQ (reference sequence). The CDR3 spans 13 residues.

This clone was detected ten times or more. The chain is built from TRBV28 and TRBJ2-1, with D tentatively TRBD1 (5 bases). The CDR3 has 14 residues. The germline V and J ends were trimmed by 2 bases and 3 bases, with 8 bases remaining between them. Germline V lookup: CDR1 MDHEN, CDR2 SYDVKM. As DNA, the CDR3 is TGTGCCAGCAGTTTAGGCAGGGACTACAATGAGCAGTTCTTC. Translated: CASSLGRDYNEQFF.

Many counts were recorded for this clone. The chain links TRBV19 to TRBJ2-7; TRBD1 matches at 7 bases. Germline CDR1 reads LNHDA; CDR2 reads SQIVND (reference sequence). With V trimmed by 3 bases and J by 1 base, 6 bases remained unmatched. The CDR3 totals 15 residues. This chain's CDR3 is CASSMSQGVSYEQYF. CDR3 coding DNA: TGTGCCAGTAGTATGAGTCAGGGGGTATCCTACGAGCAGTACTTC.

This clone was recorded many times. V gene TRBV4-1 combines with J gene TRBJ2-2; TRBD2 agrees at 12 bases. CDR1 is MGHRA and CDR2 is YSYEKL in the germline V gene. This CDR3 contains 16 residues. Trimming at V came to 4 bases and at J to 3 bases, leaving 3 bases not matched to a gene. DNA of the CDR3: TGCGCCAGCAGCCTCCGACTAGCGGGAGACACCGGGGAGCTGTTTTTT. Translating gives CASSLRLAGDTGELFF.

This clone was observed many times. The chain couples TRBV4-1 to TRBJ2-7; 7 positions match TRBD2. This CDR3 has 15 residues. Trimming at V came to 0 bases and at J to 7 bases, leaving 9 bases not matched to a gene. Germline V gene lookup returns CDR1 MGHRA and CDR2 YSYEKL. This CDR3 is CASSQEGAGPVEQYF. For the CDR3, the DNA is TGCGCCAGCAGCCAAGAGGGAGCGGGGCCTGTGGAGCAGTACTTC.

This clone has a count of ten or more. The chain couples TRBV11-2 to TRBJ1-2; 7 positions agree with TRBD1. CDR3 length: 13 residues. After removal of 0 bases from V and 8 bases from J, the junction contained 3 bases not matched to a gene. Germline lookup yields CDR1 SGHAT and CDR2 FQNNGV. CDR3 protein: CASSLEQGTGYTF. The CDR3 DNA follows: TGTGCCAGCAGCTTAGAACAGGGGACCGGCTACACCTTC. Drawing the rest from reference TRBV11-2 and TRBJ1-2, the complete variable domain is EAGVAQSPRYKIIEKRQSVAFWCNPISGHATLYWYQQILGQGPKLLIQFQNNGVVDDSQLPKDRFSAERLKGVDSTLKIQPAKLEDSAVYLCASSLEQGTGYTFGSGTRLTVV.

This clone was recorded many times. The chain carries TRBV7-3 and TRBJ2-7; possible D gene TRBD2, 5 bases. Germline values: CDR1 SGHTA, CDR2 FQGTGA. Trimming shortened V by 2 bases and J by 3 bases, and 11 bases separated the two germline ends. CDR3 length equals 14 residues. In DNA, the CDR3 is TGTGCCAGCAGCTTAGGAGGCGAGAACTACGAGCAGTACTTC. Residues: CASSLGGENYEQYF.

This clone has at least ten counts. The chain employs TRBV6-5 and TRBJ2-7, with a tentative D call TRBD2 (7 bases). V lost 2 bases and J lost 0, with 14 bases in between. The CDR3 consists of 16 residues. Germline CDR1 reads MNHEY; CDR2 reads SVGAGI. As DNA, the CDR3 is TGTGCCAGCAGTTACGGGGGGGGCGCGTTCTCCTACGAGCAGTACTTC. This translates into CASSYGGGAFSYEQYF.

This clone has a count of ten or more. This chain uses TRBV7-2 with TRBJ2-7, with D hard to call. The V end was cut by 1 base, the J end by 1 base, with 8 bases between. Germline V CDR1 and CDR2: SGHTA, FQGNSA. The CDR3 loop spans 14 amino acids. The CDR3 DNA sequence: TGTGCCAGCAGCTTAGGGATACAGTCCTACGAGCAGTACTTC. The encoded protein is CASSLGIQSYEQYF.

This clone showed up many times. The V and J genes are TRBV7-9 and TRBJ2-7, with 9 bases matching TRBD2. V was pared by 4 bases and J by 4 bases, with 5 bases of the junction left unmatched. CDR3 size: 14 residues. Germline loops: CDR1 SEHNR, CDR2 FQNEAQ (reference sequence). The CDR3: CASSWSTSGYEQYF. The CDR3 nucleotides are TGTGCCAGCAGCTGGTCGACTAGCGGATACGAGCAGTACTTC.